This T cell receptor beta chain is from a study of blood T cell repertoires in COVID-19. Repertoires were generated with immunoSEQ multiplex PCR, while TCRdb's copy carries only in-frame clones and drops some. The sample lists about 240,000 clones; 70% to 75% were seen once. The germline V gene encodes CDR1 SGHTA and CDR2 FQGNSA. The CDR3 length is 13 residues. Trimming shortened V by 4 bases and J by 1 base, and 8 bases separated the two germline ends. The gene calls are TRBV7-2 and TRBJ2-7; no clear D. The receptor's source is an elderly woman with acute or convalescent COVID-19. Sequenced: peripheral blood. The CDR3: CASSSQKSYEQYF. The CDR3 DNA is TGTGCCAGCAGCTCTCAGAAATCCTACGAGCAGTACTTC.